These T cell receptor beta chains were read from a single sample in a study of CD8 T cells in ankylosing spondylitis. TCRdb re-analysed the 5' RACE reads in MiXCR, keeping a single row per CDR3 protein. The repertoire has roughly 130,000 distinct CDR3 sequences, roughly 9% of them found once; the top ten carry approximately 3.5%. The specimen sequenced was blood, either unsorted or a sorted T cell fraction (not recorded which). These receptors were collected from a male donor with ankylosing spondylitis or in good health (not recorded which). Both conserved end residues are part of each CDR3. The D gene is left open where the match is weak. The size of a clone is reported for some rows only, either as once, few or many, or as a class for expanded clones.

j_gene,v_gene,len,d_gene,abundance,CDR3nt,CDR3aa
TRBJ2-1,TRBV12-3/TRBV12-4,16,NA,many,TGTGCCAGCAGTTTATGGGAGCGGGCCCCCTACAATGAGCAGTTCTTC,CASSLWERAPYNEQFF
TRBJ2-1,TRBV11-1,18,TRBD2,few,TGTGCCAGCAGCCAACTAGCGGGAGGGCCCAACTCCTACAATGAGCAGTTCTTC,CASSQLAGGPNSYNEQFF
TRBJ1-2,TRBV5-1,17,TRBD1,many,TGCGCCAGCAGCTTGGCCGGGACAGGGGGTCTTGGCTATGGCTACACCTTC,CASSLAGTGGLGYGYTF
TRBJ2-3,TRBV5-1,15,NA,many,TGCGCCAGCAGCCAACAGGGTTGGAACACAGATACGCAGTATTTT,CASSQQGWNTDTQYF
TRBJ2-2,TRBV6-2/TRBV6-3,15,TRBD1,once,TGTGCCAGCAGTTACGGCGACAGGGTTTTCGGGGAGCTGTTTTTT,CASSYGDRVFGELFF
TRBJ2-1,TRBV9,17,NA,many,TGTGCCAGCAGCGTACGATCGGACCTAGCGAGGGTCAATGAGCAGTTCTTC,CASSVRSDLARVNEQFF
TRBJ2-1,TRBV27,13,TRBD2,few,TGTGCCAGCAGGCTAGCGGGAACAGGAGAGCAGTTCTTC,CASRLAGTGEQFF
TRBJ2-7,TRBV6-6,13,NA,NA,TGTGCCAGCAGTTATGGCGAATCCTACGAGCAGTACTTC,CASSYGESYEQYF
TRBJ2-5,TRBV21-1,13,NA,NA,TGTGCCAGCAACGAGGACAGGGCGGAAGCCCAGTACTTC,CASNEDRAEAQYF
TRBJ2-1,TRBV13,11,NA,many,TGTGCCAGCAGCCTCGGGAGTGAGCAGTTCTTC,CASSLGSEQFF
TRBJ1-1,TRBV18,13,TRBD1,many,TGTGCCAGCTTCCAGGGGGCACGCACTGAAGCTTTCTTT,CASFQGARTEAFF
TRBJ2-1,TRBV10-3,12,NA,many,TGTGCCATCAGCGACGACATCAATGAGCAGTTCTTC,CAISDDINEQFF
TRBJ2-7,TRBV6-5,14,NA,few,TGTGCCAGCAGTTACTCGGGCAGGGGTTACGAGCAGTACTTC,CASSYSGRGYEQYF
TRBJ2-1,TRBV20-1,14,NA,NA,TGCAGTGGGGAGTCCGTCAGCTATTCGGGTGAGCAGTTCTTC,CSGESVSYSGEQFF
TRBJ2-2,TRBV3-1,14,NA,NA,TGTGCCAGCAGCCCCACTCCCCGTTACGGGGAGCTGTTTTTT,CASSPTPRYGELFF
TRBJ2-5,TRBV7-9,15,NA,few,TGTGCCAGCAGCTTAGATTTGGTAGAACAAGAGACCCAGTACTTC,CASSLDLVEQETQYF
TRBJ2-3,TRBV24-1,15,NA,NA,TGTGCCACCAGTGATGCCGGGACTAGCACAGATACGCAGTATTTT,CATSDAGTSTDTQYF
TRBJ2-5,TRBV7-8,17,TRBD1,NA,TGTGCCAGCAGCTCACCAATCGAGGGGGCGCTTGGGGCGACCCAGTACTTC,CASSSPIEGALGATQYF
TRBJ2-7,TRBV12-3/TRBV12-4,14,TRBD2,many,TGTGCCAGCAGTTTTGCGGGAGCTCCCTACGAGCAGTACTTC,CASSFAGAPYEQYF
TRBJ2-7,TRBV20-1,14,NA,many,TGCAGTGCTAGCAATAGGGAAAGATCCTACGAGCAGTACTTC,CSASNRERSYEQYF
TRBJ2-7,TRBV2,12,TRBD1,NA,TGTGTCACCGGGACAGGGGCCTACGAGCAGTACTTC,CVTGTGAYEQYF
TRBJ2-5,TRBV5-1,12,NA,many,TGTGCCAGCAGTTTGCTCCAAGAGACCCAGTACTTC,CASSLLQETQYF
TRBJ2-7,TRBV12-3/TRBV12-4,14,NA,many,TGTGCCAGCAGTTTATACAGGGTTCAGCGTGAGCAGTACTTC,CASSLYRVQREQYF